Listed below are T cell receptor beta chains from one sample, sequenced in a study of tumor and adjacent non-tumor tissue in lung cancer. TCRdb processed the multiplex PCR reads anew with MiXCR; each CDR3 protein has one entry. The table shows tens of thousands of distinct CDR3 sequences, with around 76% occurring only once. Sequencing input: distant non-tumor lung tissue. Every receptor here comes from a man between 70 and 80 years old with non-small cell lung cancer. Both conserved end residues are part of each CDR3. The order of the fields is CDR3 DNA, CDR3 protein, D gene, V gene, clone size, J gene. A D gene is named only where the DNA matches it firmly. Clone size is shown for a subset of rows, as once, few, many or a class of expanded clone.

CDR3 DNA: TGTGTCAGCAGCTTAGTGCTGTGGGATGGGCAGTTCTTC
CDR3 protein: CVSSLVLWDGQFF
D gene: NA
V gene: TRBV7-8
clone size: NA
J gene: TRBJ2-1

CDR3 DNA: TGCGCCACCCAGGGGGGATACAAACCGTACGACCATGGCTCCTACAATGAGCAGTTCTTC
CDR3 protein: CATQGGYKPYDHGSYNEQFF
D gene: NA
V gene: TRBV10-1
clone size: NA
J gene: TRBJ2-1

CDR3 DNA: TGTACCATCAGGAGCGGTGGGGGCACAGATACGCAGTATTTT
CDR3 protein: CTIRSGGGTDTQYF
D gene: NA
V gene: TRBV12-3/TRBV12-4
clone size: NA
J gene: TRBJ2-3

CDR3 DNA: NA
CDR3 protein: CASSLGFGPGEDTQYF
D gene: NA
V gene: TRBV7-8
clone size: many
J gene: TRBJ2-3

CDR3 DNA: TGTGCCAGCAGCACGAGGGGGCGCGAGGTCAAAAACATTCAGTACTTC
CDR3 protein: CASSTRGREVKNIQYF
D gene: TRBD1
V gene: TRBV11-2
clone size: NA
J gene: TRBJ2-4

CDR3 DNA: TGTGCCAGTAGTCCTCCGGGGGACTTCTACAATGAGCAGTTCTTC
CDR3 protein: CASSPPGDFYNEQFF
D gene: NA
V gene: TRBV19
clone size: once
J gene: TRBJ2-1

CDR3 DNA: TGTGCCAGCCACCTCCGGGGCTCTCTCGAGCAGTACTTC
CDR3 protein: CASHLRGSLEQYF
D gene: NA
V gene: TRBV28
clone size: NA
J gene: TRBJ2-7

CDR3 DNA: TGCAGCGCCAACCCCTACCTCCGGACAGGTCAAGAGATCCAGTACTTC
CDR3 protein: CSANPYLRTGQEIQYF
D gene: TRBD1
V gene: TRBV29-1
clone size: NA
J gene: TRBJ2-5

CDR3 DNA: TGTGTCAGCAGATGGACTAGCGGGACCACCTACGAGCAGTACTTC
CDR3 protein: CVSRWTSGTTYEQYF
D gene: TRBD2
V gene: TRBV5-5
clone size: NA
J gene: TRBJ2-7

CDR3 DNA: TGTGCCAGCAGCCAAAGCGGGGGGGCCGAATATAGCACAGATACAGAGTATTTT
CDR3 protein: CASSQSGGAEYSTDTEYF
D gene: TRBD2
V gene: TRBV12-3/TRBV12-4
clone size: NA
J gene: TRBJ2-3

CDR3 DNA: TGCAGAGTTGAGTCGCCGCGTGAGCAGTACTTC
CDR3 protein: CRVESPREQYF
D gene: NA
V gene: TRBV29-1
clone size: NA
J gene: TRBJ2-7

CDR3 DNA: TGTGCCAGTACATGGGCCGCTGGAAACACCATATATTTT
CDR3 protein: CASTWAAGNTIYF
D gene: NA
V gene: TRBV12-3/TRBV12-4
clone size: NA
J gene: TRBJ1-3

CDR3 DNA: TGTGCCAGCAGCGTTCAGAGAGGGGATTATGGCTACACCTTC
CDR3 protein: CASSVQRGDYGYTF
D gene: NA
V gene: TRBV11-2
clone size: NA
J gene: TRBJ1-2